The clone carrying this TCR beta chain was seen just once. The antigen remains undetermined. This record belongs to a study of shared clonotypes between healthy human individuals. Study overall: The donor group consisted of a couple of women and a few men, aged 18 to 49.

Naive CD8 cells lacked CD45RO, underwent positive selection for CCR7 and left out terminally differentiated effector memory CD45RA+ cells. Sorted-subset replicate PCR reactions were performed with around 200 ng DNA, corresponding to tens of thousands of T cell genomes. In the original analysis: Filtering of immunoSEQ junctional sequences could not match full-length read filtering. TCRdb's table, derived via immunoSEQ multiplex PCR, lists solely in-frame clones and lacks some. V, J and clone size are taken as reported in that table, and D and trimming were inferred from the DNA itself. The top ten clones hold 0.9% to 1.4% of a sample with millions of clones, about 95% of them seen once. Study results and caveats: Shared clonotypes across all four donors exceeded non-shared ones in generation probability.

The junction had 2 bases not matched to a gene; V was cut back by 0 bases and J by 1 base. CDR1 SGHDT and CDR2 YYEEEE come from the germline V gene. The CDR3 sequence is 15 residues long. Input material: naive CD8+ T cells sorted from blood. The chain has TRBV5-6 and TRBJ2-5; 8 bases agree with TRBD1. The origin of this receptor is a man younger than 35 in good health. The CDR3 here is CASSLAGGFQETQYF. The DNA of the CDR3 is TGTGCCAGCAGCTTGGCAGGGGGCTTCCAAGAGACCCAGTACTTC.